Sequencing of this T cell receptor beta chain was carried out in a study of cytomegalovirus exposure and HLA in healthy donors (dated by TCRdb to 2016 to 2017). In terms of the full investigation: In an earlier analysis of roughly 590 of the donors, under 300 Gb of sequence data and 117 million unique TCR beta sequences from about 179 million T cells were reported. In an earlier analysis of 550 to 700 of the donors, high-throughput TCR beta sequencing was used to judge whether each TCR beta V gene segment behaved as functional or pseudogenic. To predict cytomegalovirus infection status, the study brought together high-throughput TCR immunosequencing, statistical association of individual TCRs with disease status, and machine learning. The later analysis used no new phenotypic data to find candidate immune exposures, relying instead on TCR beta sequences and their occurrence across donors. Genome-wide SNP genotypes for about 55% of the roughly 670 donors were used in a later genetic analysis, which treated that subset as a discovery cohort. A separate validation cohort of roughly 110 different subjects was used in addition to the approximately 670-subject first cohort. The study used immunosequencing to profile the T cell repertoires of approximately 690 subjects and linked those repertoires to cytomegalovirus serostatus. HLA typing included class I and class II loci at four-digit resolution. The number of typed donors differed by locus: roughly 629-630 for A, B, C, DRB1 and DQB1; 500 to 550 for DQA1; 606 for DPA1; and about 470 for DPB1. Every discovery cohort repertoire had been produced on one sequencing platform. An early release covering roughly 600 HLA-typed donors comprised 300 to 350 gigabases of sequencing data and roughly 86 million unique TCR sequences. Donor age, sex, ethnicity and CMV serostatus were compiled together with the repertoire data. Of the roughly 400 genotyped donors, over 65% fell in the genetic ancestry cluster associated with self-reported Caucasian donors. A later analysis re-examined previously published TCR beta repertoires from just over 650 donors and added high-resolution HLA genotyping to investigate patterns of TCR occurrence. The study was designed to test whether signatures of past pathogen exposure could be identified by cataloging public T cell receptors. Roughly 5 DR-DQ haplotypes were treated as single units for association and clustering because of strong linkage in the cohort. On average, around 200,000 unique TCR beta nucleotide sequences were sequenced per donor among fewer than 500 genotyped donors of the cohort, with about 19% of those sequences being non-productive.

The cohort was made up of roughly 670 healthy bone marrow donors. At the time of sampling, every cohort member was nominally healthy, though immune exposures that went unrecorded were likely present. The donor was CMV seropositive and belonged to the group of some 290 seropositive cohort members. A peripheral blood sample was provided by each donor, and peripheral blood mononuclear cells were used for TCR beta sequencing. Genomic DNA was extracted from the blood cell samples with the Qiagen DNeasy Blood Extraction Kit. Receptors were amplified or captured by the immunoSEQ multiplex PCR assay. A mixture of 60 forward primers for TCR Vbeta segments and 13 reverse primers for TCR Jbeta segments was used in the multiplex PCR. A multiplex PCR assay on genomic DNA amplified the CDR3 region of rearranged TCR beta genes. The amplified TCR beta libraries were sequenced on the Illumina HiSeq System as 87-base-pair reads. In the paper's pipeline: In a later analysis, roughly 80 million unique TCR beta chains were counted across the roughly 610 repertoires, and roughly 10 million of these chains were shared by at least two donors. To remove PCR and sequencing errors, raw reads were error-corrected and collapsed into unique sequences using a nearest-neighbor algorithm that merged closely related sequences. V, D and J gene segments were assigned by aligning CDR3 sequences to IMGT reference sequences. For a sequence to be retained, a match of at least six nucleotides was required to both a V gene segment and a J gene segment. Rearrangements were called productive when the CDR3 lacked stop codons and stayed in frame with V and J; all others were non-productive. Following IMGT convention, CDR3 was defined as the stretch from the second conserved V-encoded cysteine to the conserved J-encoded phenylalanine. In an earlier analysis of some 550 of the donors, sequences lacking an unambiguous match to a single V gene segment were excluded. An earlier analysis of 587 of the donors called V segments functional above 56.7% productive rearrangements and segregating when the between-donor standard deviation exceeded 5%. A statistical classification framework was built for diagnosing cytomegalovirus status from the catalog of TCR beta chain sequences. A later analysis assigned V and J genes by comparing TCR nucleotide sequences with IMGT/GENE-DB human TR gene sequences. The TCRdist pipeline was used in a later analysis to assign CDR3 sequences and most-parsimonious VDJ recombination scenarios. A later analysis defined each TCR beta chain by its CDR3 amino acid sequence plus V-gene family, and excluded reads lacking a unique V-gene family. In a later analysis, around 650 highly shared, low-generation-probability nucleotide sequences were removed to address suspected cross-contamination and a sequencing artifact. In a later analysis, a clonal expansion index for each public chain was calculated from normalized within-repertoire ranks of inferred template counts. A later analysis computed generation probabilities with a VDJ recombination model fitted to out-of-frame rearrangements, and checked the results against IGoR. In a later analysis, TCR-TCR, TCR-HLA and TCR-CMV co-occurrence was scored with hypergeometric tests, and a repertoire-size bias correction was applied to TCR pairs. A later analysis estimated false discovery rates by permuting HLA or CMV assignments 20 times. A later analysis grouped co-occurring TCRs with DBSCAN, adding TCRdist sequence similarity when clustering within HLA-allele-positive subsets. Co-occurrence clustering excluded repertoires with fewer than 30,000 or more than 120,000 public chains, plus five with anomalous nucleotide sharing. Imported from immuneACCESS, the table was reduced by TCRdb to in-frame sequences with V and J called. These copies leave out some clones; in studies compared against another copy, an unresolved V gene accounts for under half, and the cause of the remainder is not known. The V and J calls and clone size come from that table; D and trimming were worked out from the DNA. In this sample the table shows tens of thousands of clones, 65% to 75% of which occur a single time. Roughly 25% of the sample is taken by the ten largest.

Results and caveats for the whole study, not just this receptor: The presence/absence analyses assumed that sequencing depth was roughly uniform across donors, and that assumption may not be true. Because counts were too low, seventeen rarely observed V segments, including chromosome 9 orphons, were left out of the earlier analysis of a few hundred of the donors. The study listed 164 TCR beta chains as associated with cytomegalovirus. The cohort was sequenced for TCR beta chains only, and without alpha or paired-chain data the features that could be detected were limited. A later genetic analysis reported fewer N-insertions in productive TCRs among donors in an Asian-associated ancestry cluster than the roughly 700-donor mean. An association between a missense DCLRE1C variant and V-gene and J-gene trimming of TCR beta chains was found in a later genetic analysis and replicated in an independent cohort. The authors suggested that the approach could potentially be generalized to other disease states and immunological phenotypes. The classifier was reported to diagnose cytomegalovirus status with high specificity and sensitivity in both the original cohort and the validation cohort. A later analysis associated 15,000 or so TCR beta sequences with specific HLA alleles at a false discovery rate of 0.05. Most TCR sequences were observed very rarely across donors, whereas some public TCRs were present in many individuals. A further reported finding was that TCR beta sequences accurately predicted the HLA-A and HLA-B alleles for most subjects in the first cohort. HLA typing was unavailable for some donors at each locus, so association tests used only the typed subset. A later analysis found that HLA-associated TCR beta chains were more clonally expanded and had lower generation probabilities than equally common non-associated chains. A later analysis found that TCR association rates varied across HLA loci, with DRB1 alleles showing the most associated TCRs and HLA-C alleles the fewest. A later analysis reported that several top co-occurrence clusters appeared linked to parvovirus B19, influenza, CMV and Epstein-Barr virus. Linkage disequilibrium might explain the correlated functional status among segregating V segments, but an unknown experimental factor could not be ruled out. A few of the identified cytomegalovirus-associated TCR beta chains were confirmed in vitro to be specific for cytomegalovirus antigens. According to a later analysis, most CMV-associated TCR beta chains appeared to be HLA-restricted, and the HLA associations seemed to be driven largely by CMV exposure. Strong co-occurrence of HLA alleles, especially DR and DQ, made assigning TCR associations to individual alleles difficult. Immune exposure information for the cohort was limited to CMV serostatus. A group of highly shared sequence variants was considered likely to be a technical artifact of the sequencing pipeline. Broadly in line with IMGT annotations, most TCR beta V segments showed up in productive rearrangements about 87% or about 30% of the time in an earlier analysis of around 550 of the donors.

Concerning this clone: Its cognate antigen has yet to be identified. No base quality information exists; no much larger clone differs at one position.

The sequence derives from a man aged 45-60 years in good health and CMV-seropositive. Sequencing used PBMCs.

Here is the DNA: TGTGCCAGCAGCCCGGACACCGGTGGCTACACCTTC. This is translated as CASSPDTGGYTF. The chain couples TRBV5-6 to TRBJ1-2; tentative D gene TRBD1, with 5 bases matching. The germline ends are 11 bases apart after V is trimmed by 4 bases and J by 7 bases. The CDR3, cysteine through phenylalanine, is 12 amino acids long. Just the 36-base CDR3 DNA is kept, in frame starting at base 1. The CDR1 and CDR2 encoded by the germline V gene are SGHDT and YYEEEE. Supplemented by the reference TRBV5-6 and TRBJ1-2 proteins around the CDR3, the complete variable domain is DAGVTQSPTHLIKTRGQQVTLRCSPKSGHDTVSWYQQALGQGPQFIFQYYEEEERQRGNFPDRFSGHQFPNYSSELNVNALLLGDSALYLCASSPDTGGYTFGSGTRLTVV.